This T cell receptor (beta chain) was sequenced in a study of control samples from healthy donors and cancer patients (TCRdb year 2020). V was cut back by 2 bases and J by 9 bases, leaving a gap of 12 bases between them. Its CDR3 holds 14 amino acids, cysteine through phenylalanine. This entry keeps only the CDR3 DNA: 42 bases, framed from base 1. Based on the germline V gene (reference sequence), the CDR1 and CDR2 sequences are SGHKS and YYEKEE. Regarding this clone: The target of this receptor is not known. No base-level quality is on record; no much larger clone is a single base apart.

The library was built by means of the immunoSEQ multiplex PCR assay. TCRdb mirrors the immuneACCESS table, restricted to in-frame sequences. Some clones are absent from its copies; in checked studies, under half trace to an unresolved V gene, and the reason for the others is unknown. A total of 120,000 to 150,000 clones appear in this sample, about 90% of them only once. The ten largest clones add up to approximately 2.9% of the sample. The sequenced sample consisted of blood. This clonotype originated in a man aged 25-40 years in good health. The V and J segments used are TRBV5-5 and TRBJ1-6, with no reliable assignment of the D segment. The CDR3 region reads CASSFVQLASPLHF. The sequence in DNA is TGTGCCAGCAGCTTTGTGCAGCTCGCTTCACCCCTCCACTTT.